The text below deals with one T cell receptor beta chain. The antigen is undetermined. The protocol was immunoSEQ multiplex PCR, while the TCRdb copy is restricted to in-frame clones and leaves out a portion. The data contain fewer than 20,000 clones, approximately 80% of them singletons. This specimen belongs to a study of a mutant IDH1 vaccine in newly diagnosed glioma. Study background: Treated patients had a mean age of approximately 41 years and a sex split that was roughly 62% male and about 38% female. The earlier regimen, radiotherapy, temozolomide, or both, was most often both. Regarding the study as a whole: Any relationship between pseudoprogression and changes in top peripheral T cell clonotypes seemed absent.

Germline loops: CDR1 KGHSH, CDR2 LQKENI. V shed 2 bases, J shed 7 bases, and the junction held 5 bases outside the gene matches. The CDR3 runs 16 residues. Time point here: baseline, week 1 (first vaccination visit). Specified treatment: pre-vaccination baseline after standard-of-care therapy. Every donor had a new WHO grade 3 or 4 astrocytoma that was IDH1-mutant, with loss of nuclear ATRX. The TCR comes from a man aged 40-49 years with glioma. The chain employs TRBV18 and TRBJ2-1, with 13 bases identical to TRBD2. The starting material was PBMCs, obtained from a glioma patient treated with radiotherapy, temozolomide or both. The chain's CDR3 is CASSPKGTSGKNEQFF. The CDR3 region has the DNA TGTGCCAGCTCACCAAAAGGGACTAGCGGGAAGAATGAGCAGTTCTTC. The full variable domain, completed using reference TRBV18 and TRBJ2-1, is NAGVMQNPRHLVRRRGQEARLRCSPMKGHSHVYWYRQLPEEGLKFMVYLQKENIIDESGMPKERFSAEFPKEGPSILRIQQVVRGDSAAYFCASSPKGTSGKNEQFFGPGTRLTVL.